This record looks at one T cell receptor (beta chain) sequence and its context. Its specificity is not known. Trimming stripped 7 bases from V and 7 bases from J, with 17 bases between. Germline CDR1 is MNHEY and CDR2 is SVGAGI. There are 15 residues in the CDR3. Method: immunoSEQ multiplex PCR; TCRdb's copy keeps in-frame clones and lacks some. The sample contains approximately 160,000 clones, roughly 84% of which appear only once. PBMCs that had been cryopreserved were the source of roughly 2 micrograms of genomic DNA for TCR beta libraries. The sample originates from a study of cytotoxic CD8 clonotypes in ibrutinib-treated CLL. Across the study: Treatment had run for a median 12 months, range 6 to 36, when response samples were taken.

Study results and limitations: Sustained-remission and progressing patients had different sampling times.

The source was PBMCs, collected at disease progression, from a patient treated with ibrutinib. The TCR was taken from a human donor with chronic lymphocytic leukemia. The chain links TRBV6-5 to TRBJ1-6; tentatively, D is TRBD1 (6 bases). CDR3 residues: CASTLSRDTNSPLHF. The CDR3 DNA follows: TGTGCCAGCACATTAAGCCGGGACACAAATTCACCCCTCCACTTT.